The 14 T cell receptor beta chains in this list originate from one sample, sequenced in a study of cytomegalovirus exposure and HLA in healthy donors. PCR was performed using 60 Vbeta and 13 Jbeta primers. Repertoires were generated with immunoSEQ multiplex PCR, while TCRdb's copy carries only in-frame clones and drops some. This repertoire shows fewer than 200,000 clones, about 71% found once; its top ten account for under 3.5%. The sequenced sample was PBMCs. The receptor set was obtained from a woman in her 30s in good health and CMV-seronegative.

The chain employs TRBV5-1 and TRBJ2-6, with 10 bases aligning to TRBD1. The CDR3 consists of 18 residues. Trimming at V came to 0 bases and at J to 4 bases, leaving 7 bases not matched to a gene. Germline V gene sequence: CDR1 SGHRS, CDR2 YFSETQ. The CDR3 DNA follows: TGCGCCAGCAGCTTGGGGGACAGGGGCCTGGGCGGGGCCAACGTCCTGACTTTC. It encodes CASSLGDRGLGGANVLTF.

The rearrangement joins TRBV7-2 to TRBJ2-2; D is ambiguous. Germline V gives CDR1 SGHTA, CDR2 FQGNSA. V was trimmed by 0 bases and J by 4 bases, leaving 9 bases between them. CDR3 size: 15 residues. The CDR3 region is CASSLARDGTGELFF. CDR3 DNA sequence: TGTGCCAGCAGCTTAGCGCGAGATGGCACCGGGGAGCTGTTTTTT.

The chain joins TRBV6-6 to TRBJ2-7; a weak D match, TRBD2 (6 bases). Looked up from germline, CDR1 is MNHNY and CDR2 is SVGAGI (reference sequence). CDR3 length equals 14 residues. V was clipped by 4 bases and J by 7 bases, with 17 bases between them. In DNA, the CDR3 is TGTGCCAGCAGTTTCGTCGGGGGAGTCTGGGAGCAGTACTTC. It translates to CASSFVGGVWEQYF.

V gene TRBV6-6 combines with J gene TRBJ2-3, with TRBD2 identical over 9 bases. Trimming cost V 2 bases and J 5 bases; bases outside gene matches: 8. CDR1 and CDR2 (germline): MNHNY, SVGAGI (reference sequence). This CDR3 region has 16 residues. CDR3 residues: CASSYNLAGLVDTQYF. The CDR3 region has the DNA TGTGCCAGCAGTTACAATCTAGCGGGATTGGTAGATACGCAGTATTTT.

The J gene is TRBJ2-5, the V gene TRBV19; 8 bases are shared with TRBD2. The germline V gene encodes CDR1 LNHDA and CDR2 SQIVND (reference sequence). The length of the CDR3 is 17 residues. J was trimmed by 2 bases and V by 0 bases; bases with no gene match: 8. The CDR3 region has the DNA TGTGCCAGTAGTATAGAGAGCTTAGCGGGAAAGCAAGAGACCCAGTACTTC. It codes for CASSIESLAGKQETQYF. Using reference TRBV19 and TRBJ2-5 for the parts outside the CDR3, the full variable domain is DGGITQSPKYLFRKEGQNVTLSCEQNLNHDAMYWYRQDPGQGLRLIYYSQIVNDFQKGDIAEGYSVSREKKESFPLTVTSAQKNPTAFYLCASSIESLAGKQETQYFGPGTRLLVL.

This CDR3 reads CASSIGQGPYEQYF. The CDR3 DNA is TGCGCCAGCAGCATTGGACAGGGACCCTACGAGCAGTACTTC. The chain combines TRBV5-1 with TRBJ2-7; TRBD1 matches 8 bases. The junction had 5 bases not matched to a gene; V was cut back by 4 bases and J by 2 bases. Germline V gene lookup returns CDR1 SGHRS and CDR2 YFSETQ. The CDR3 totals 14 residues.

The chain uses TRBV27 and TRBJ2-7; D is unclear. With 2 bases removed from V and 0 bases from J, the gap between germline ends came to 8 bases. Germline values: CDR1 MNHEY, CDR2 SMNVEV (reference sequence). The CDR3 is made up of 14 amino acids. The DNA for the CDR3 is TGTGCCAGCAGTTTACTTGACACCTCCTACGAGCAGTACTTC. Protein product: CASSLLDTSYEQYF.

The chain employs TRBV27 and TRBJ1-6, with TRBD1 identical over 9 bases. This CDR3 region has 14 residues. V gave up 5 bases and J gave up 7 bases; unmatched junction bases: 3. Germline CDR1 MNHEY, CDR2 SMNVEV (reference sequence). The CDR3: CASSRQGENSPLHF. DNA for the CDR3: TGTGCCAGCAGTCGACAGGGGGAGAATTCACCCCTCCACTTT.

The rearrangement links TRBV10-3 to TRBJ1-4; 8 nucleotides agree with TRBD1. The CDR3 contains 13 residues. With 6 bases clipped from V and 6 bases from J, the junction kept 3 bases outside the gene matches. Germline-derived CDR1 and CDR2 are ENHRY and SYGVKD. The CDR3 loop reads CAISRGLDEKLFF. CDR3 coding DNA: TGTGCCATCAGCAGGGGGCTGGATGAAAAACTGTTTTTT.

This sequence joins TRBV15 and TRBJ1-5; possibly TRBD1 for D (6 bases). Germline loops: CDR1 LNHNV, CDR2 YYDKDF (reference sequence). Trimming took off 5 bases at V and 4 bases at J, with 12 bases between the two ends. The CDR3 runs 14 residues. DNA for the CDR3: TGTGCCACCAGCCAGGACAGCTATAATCAGCCCCAGCATTTT. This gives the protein CATSQDSYNQPQHF.

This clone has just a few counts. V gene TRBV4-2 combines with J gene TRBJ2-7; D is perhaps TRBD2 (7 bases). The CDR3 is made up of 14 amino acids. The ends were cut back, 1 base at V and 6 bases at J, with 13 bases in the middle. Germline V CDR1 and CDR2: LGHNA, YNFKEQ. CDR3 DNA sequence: TGTGCCAGCAGCCAAGTAACAGGGAGGGGCGAGCAGTACTTC. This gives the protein CASSQVTGRGEQYF.

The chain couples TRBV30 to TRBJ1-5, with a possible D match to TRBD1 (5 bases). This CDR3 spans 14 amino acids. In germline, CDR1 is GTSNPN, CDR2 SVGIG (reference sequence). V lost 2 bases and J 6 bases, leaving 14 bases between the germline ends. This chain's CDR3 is CAWSSQGIIQPQHF. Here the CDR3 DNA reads TGTGCCTGGAGTAGCCAGGGTATAATTCAGCCCCAGCATTTT.

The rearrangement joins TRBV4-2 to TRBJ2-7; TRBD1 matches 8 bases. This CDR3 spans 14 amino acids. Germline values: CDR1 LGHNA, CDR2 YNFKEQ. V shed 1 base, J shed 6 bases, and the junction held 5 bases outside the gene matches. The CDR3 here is CASSQGTGLIEQYF. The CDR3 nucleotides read TGTGCCAGCAGCCAAGGGACAGGGCTAATCGAGCAGTACTTC.

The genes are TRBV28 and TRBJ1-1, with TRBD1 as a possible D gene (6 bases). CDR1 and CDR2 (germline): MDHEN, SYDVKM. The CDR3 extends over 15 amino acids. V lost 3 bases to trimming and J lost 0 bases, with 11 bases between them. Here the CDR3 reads CASSFSGHMNTEAFF. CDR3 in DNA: TGTGCCAGCAGTTTTTCGGGACACATGAACACTGAAGCTTTCTTT.